This is a list of T cell receptor beta chains from one sample in a study of shared clonotypes between healthy human individuals. Sequencing used immunoSEQ multiplex PCR; TCRdb keeps in-frame clones, though not all of them. The sample carries just over 2,000,000 clones, 85% to 95% recorded once. The sequencing sample was made of naive CD4+ T cells sorted from blood. Every receptor here comes from a man younger than 35 in good health. CDR3s include the opening cysteine and the closing phenylalanine or tryptophan. The order of the fields is D gene, V gene, J gene, clone size, CDR3 DNA, CDR3 protein. A D gene is named only where the DNA matches it firmly. The size field is filled for only some rows; it gives once, few, many or a size class.

>-|TRBV6-6|TRBJ2-5|-
TGTGCCAGCTACAACGGACAGCAAGAGACCCAGTACTTC
CASYNGQQETQYF
>TRBD2|TRBV4-3|TRBJ2-1|-
TGCGCCAGCAGCCTGACTAGCGGGATGCTCAATGAGCAGTTCTTC
CASSLTSGMLNEQFF
>TRBD1|TRBV6-1|TRBJ2-7|-
TGTGCCAGCAGTGGACAGGGGGTCTACTACGAGCAGTACTTC
CASSGQGVYYEQYF
>TRBD2|TRBV7-6|TRBJ2-2|-
TGTGCCAGCAGCTTAAGGACTAGCGGGAGGGTTTACACCGGGGAGCTGTTTTTT
CASSLRTSGRVYTGELFF
>-|TRBV5-6|TRBJ1-3|-
TGTGCCAGCAGTTTTGGGAGTGGAGGAAACACCATATATTTT
CASSFGSGGNTIYF
>-|TRBV19|TRBJ1-6|-
TGTGCCAGTAGCCTGGGAGGATATAATTCACCCCTCCACTTT
CASSLGGYNSPLHF
>-|TRBV7-9|TRBJ1-1|few
TGTGCCAGCAGCAGAGGGGGGAACACTGAAGCTTTCTTT
CASSRGGNTEAFF
>-|TRBV9|TRBJ2-4|-
TGTGCCAGCAGCTCCCTAACGGGGGCAATTCAGTACTTC
CASSSLTGAIQYF
>-|TRBV30|TRBJ2-5|-
TGTGCCTGGGGGGTCAGGGGACCAGAGACCCAGTACTTC
CAWGVRGPETQYF
>-|TRBV11-2|TRBJ2-5|few
TGTGCCAGCAGCTTCGGGGGCCAAGAGACCCAGTACTTC
CASSFGGQETQYF
>-|TRBV6-1|TRBJ1-2|-
TGTGCCAGCAGTGATAGACTCGGCTACACCTTC
CASSDRLGYTF
>-|TRBV28|TRBJ2-7|-
TGTGCCAGCCGCCTGGGGGCGGCTGGTTGGACGGACGAGCAGTACTTC
CASRLGAAGWTDEQYF
>TRBD2|TRBV6-1|TRBJ2-1|-
TGTGCCAGCAATTCCCTAGCGGGGGGCTACAATGAGCAGTTCTTC
CASNSLAGGYNEQFF
>-|TRBV4-1|TRBJ2-7|-
TGCGCCAGCAGCCAAGATCCAGACAGGTACGAGCAGTACTTC
CASSQDPDRYEQYF
>-|TRBV2|TRBJ2-3|-
TGTGCCAGCAATATGGCGGGGGCTGGCACAGATACGCAGTATTTT
CASNMAGAGTDTQYF
>-|TRBV11-2|TRBJ2-5|-
TGTGCCAGCAGCCGCCGCCCGGGACTGGAAGAGACCCAGTACTTC
CASSRRPGLEETQYF
>-|TRBV2|TRBJ2-5|-
TGTGCCAGCTTGAAGGAGGCTTTCCAAGAGACCCAGTACTTC
CASLKEAFQETQYF
>-|TRBV6-1|TRBJ1-4|-
TGTGCCAGCAGGAGAGACAGACCCAATGAAAAACTGTTTTTT
CASRRDRPNEKLFF
>TRBD2|TRBV6-1|TRBJ2-3|once
TGTGCCAGCAAGACTAGCGCAGATACGCAGTATTTT
CASKTSADTQYF
>-|TRBV27|TRBJ1-3|once
TGTGCCAGCAGTTTACGGGGGGGACACGGGCCCTCTGGAAACACCATATATTTT
CASSLRGGHGPSGNTIYF
>TRBD2|TRBV11-2|TRBJ2-1|once
TGTGCCAGCAGCAGCCTAAGCGGGGACTCCTACAATGAGCAGTTCTTC
CASSSLSGDSYNEQFF
>-|TRBV6-6|TRBJ2-1|-
TGTGCCAGCGGCCTAGGGGGATCCGACGAGCAGTTCTTC
CASGLGGSDEQFF
>-|TRBV2|TRBJ1-1|-
TGTGCCAGCACAGGGTCATTGGCTTTGGAAGCTTTCTTT
CASTGSLALEAFF
>-|TRBV9|TRBJ1-4|-
TGTGCCAGCAGCCCCTTTCCGGGGGAAAAACTGTTTTTT
CASSPFPGEKLFF
>-|TRBV28|TRBJ2-1|-
TGTGCCGGGGCCGGGTCCAGGGGCGAGCAGTTCTTC
CAGAGSRGEQFF
>TRBD1|TRBV30|TRBJ1-2|-
TGTGCCTGGAGTGTACGGAGGGGGCCTACTAACTATGGCTACACCTTC
CAWSVRRGPTNYGYTF
>-|TRBV9|TRBJ1-2|-
TGTGCCAGCAGCGTAAATTGGCAGCCGGGCTATGGCTACACCTTC
CASSVNWQPGYGYTF
>TRBD1|TRBV6-5|TRBJ1-3|-
TGTGCCAGCCGAGAGACAGGGGGAAACACCATATATTTT
CASRETGGNTIYF
>-|TRBV13|TRBJ2-7|-
TGTGCCAGCAGCTTAAAGATAAACTACGAGCAGTACTTC
CASSLKINYEQYF
>-|TRBV5-6|TRBJ1-6|-
TGTGCCAGCAGCTTTCAGGGGCTGGGTAATTCACCCCTCCACTTT
CASSFQGLGNSPLHF
>TRBD2|TRBV7-9|TRBJ2-7|-
TGTGCCAGCAGCTTAACCTCTAGCGGGGGGGAACGCGAGCAGTACTTC
CASSLTSSGGEREQYF
>TRBD2|TRBV5-1|TRBJ2-1|few
TGCGCCAGCAGCCAACTAGCGGGAGGGCCTTCTGAGCAGTTCTTC
CASSQLAGGPSEQFF
>TRBD1|TRBV7-2|TRBJ2-1|-
TGTGCCAGCAGCTCCGGACAGGCCTACAATGAGCAGTTCTTC
CASSSGQAYNEQFF
>-|TRBV6-5|TRBJ2-7|-
TGTGCCAGCATGGCCGGGGGGCTCGGGTCTGGGGAGCAGTACTTC
CASMAGGLGSGEQYF
>TRBD1|TRBV19|TRBJ1-3|-
TGTGCCAGTAGGAACAGGGGACGGGGCTCCGGAAACACCATATATTTT
CASRNRGRGSGNTIYF
>-|TRBV6-5|TRBJ1-3|-
TGTGCCAGCAGCAGACAGTTAAGCTCTGGAAACACCATATATTTT
CASSRQLSSGNTIYF
>-|TRBV9|TRBJ2-5|-
TGTGCCAGCAGCGTAGGTCTTCAGGCGCGAGAGACCCAGTACTTC
CASSVGLQARETQYF
>TRBD1|TRBV2|TRBJ2-2|-
TGTGCCAGCAGCACAGGGGGCGCCGACACCGGGGAGCTGTTTTTT
CASSTGGADTGELFF
>TRBD2|TRBV7-3|TRBJ2-1|-
TGTGCCAGCAGCTCCCCCGGGACTAGCGGATACAATGAGCAGTTCTTC
CASSSPGTSGYNEQFF
>-|TRBV27|TRBJ2-6|few
TGTGCCAGCAGTTTATGGGGCTCTGGGGCCAACGTCCTGACTTTC
CASSLWGSGANVLTF
>-|TRBV15|TRBJ2-1|-
TGTGCCACCAGCAGAGATAAAGATACCTCCTACAATGAGCAGTTCTTC
CATSRDKDTSYNEQFF
>-|TRBV2|TRBJ2-7|-
TGTGCCAGCAGTGTCAGCCCGGGGACCTACGAGCAGTACTTC
CASSVSPGTYEQYF
>-|TRBV4-3|TRBJ2-7|-
TGCGCCAGCAGCCAGTGGAGGACTTCCTACGAGCAGTACTTC
CASSQWRTSYEQYF
>-|TRBV11-2|TRBJ1-4|-
TGTGCCAGCAGCACGCCTAGGGATAATGAAAAACTGTTTTTT
CASSTPRDNEKLFF
>-|TRBV2|TRBJ2-7|once
TGTGCCAGCAGTGAGTTTACAGGGATATCCGATGAGCAGTACTTC
CASSEFTGISDEQYF
>-|TRBV5-6|TRBJ1-5|-
TGTGCCAGCAGCTTGGGTTTGTCGGTTCATCAGCCCCAGCATTTT
CASSLGLSVHQPQHF
>TRBD2|TRBV5-1|TRBJ2-1|-
TGCGCCAGCAGCCGTACTAGCGGGGTGAGCTCCTACAATGAGCAGTTCTTC
CASSRTSGVSSYNEQFF
>TRBD1|TRBV4-3|TRBJ1-1|-
TGCGCCAGCAGCTCCACAGGGGGCACTGAAGCTTTCTTT
CASSSTGGTEAFF
>-|TRBV10-3|TRBJ2-7|-
TGTGCCATCAGTGAGTCGACTCCCGAGCAGTACTTC
CAISESTPEQYF
>TRBD2|TRBV6-1|TRBJ2-3|-
TGTGCCAGCAGGACTAGCATAACAGATACGCAGTATTTT
CASRTSITDTQYF
>-|TRBV11-2|TRBJ2-7|-
TGTGCCAGCAGCTTAGAGGCAGGGAAAGGCTACGAGCAGTACTTC
CASSLEAGKGYEQYF
>-|TRBV2|TRBJ1-2|-
TGTGCCAGCAGTCCCCAGGACAATCCACGGGGCTACACCTTC
CASSPQDNPRGYTF
>TRBD1|TRBV11-2|TRBJ2-7|-
TGTGCCAGCAGCCGGGACAGGGGGCTCTACGAGCAGTACTTC
CASSRDRGLYEQYF
>-|TRBV7-2|TRBJ2-5|-
TGTGCCAGCAGCCCCCAAGGAAGTAGCAAGACCCAGTACTTC
CASSPQGSSKTQYF